What follows are 6 T cell receptor beta chains derived from one specimen sequenced in a study of blood T cells in healthy people across ages. Primed by a sample-barcoded 5' primer and a J-beta primer mix, a second PCR proceeded for 7 to 11 cycles. TCRdb reprocessed the 5' RACE reads with MiXCR, giving one entry per CDR3 protein. Of fewer than 950,000 distinct CDR3 sequences listed, about 55% are singletons. What was sequenced was blood. Receptor source: a man aged 80 or over in good health.

This clonotype has a handful of counts. Written as DNA, the CDR3 is TGTGCCAGCAGTCTAGGGACAGTTTCTCCCTATGGCTACACCTTC. Protein sequence: CASSLGTVSPYGYTF. The rearrangement joins TRBV27 to TRBJ1-2, with 7 positions matching TRBD1. CDR1 and CDR2 from the germline V gene are MNHEY and SMNVEV (reference sequence). The ends lost 5 bases at V and 4 bases at J; junction bases unmatched: 10. The CDR3 extends over 15 amino acids.

The chain is built from TRBV12-3 or TRBV12-4 and TRBJ1-2; D is undetermined. V was shortened by 5 bases and J by 8 bases, with 15 bases between the two germline ends. There are 13 residues in the CDR3. CDR3 sequence (DNA): TGTGCCAGCAGTCTTATCGACCGCGGCGGCTACACCTTC. Protein: CASSLIDRGGYTF.

This chain links TRBV28 with TRBJ2-6; TRBD2 is a possible D gene (6 bases). Germline V gene sequence: CDR1 MDHEN, CDR2 SYDVKM. The CDR3 covers 17 residues. Trimming removed 3 bases from V and 4 bases from J, with 16 bases in between. The CDR3 DNA reads TGTGCCAGCAGTTTCCTACGAGGAGGGGTCGGGGCCAACGTCCTGACTTTC. It yields the protein CASSFLRGGVGANVLTF.

In its sample, this clonotype was seen a few times. V gene TRBV20-1 combines with J gene TRBJ2-4, with D uncertain. The J call is uncertain, as TRBJ2-7 better fits the DNA end. Germline V lookup: CDR1 DFQATT, CDR2 SNEGSKA (reference sequence). CDR3 length: 10 residues. The CDR3 sequence is CSARVLEQYF. The CDR3 DNA follows: TGCAGTGCTAGAGTACTCGAGCAGTACTTC.

In this sample, this clonotype turned up once. The rearrangement uses TRBV5-4 and TRBJ2-1; TRBD2 agrees at 7 bases. There are 15 residues in the CDR3. V lost 6 bases and J lost 4; bases outside the gene matches: 10. Germline CDR1 reads SGHNT; CDR2 reads YYREEE (reference sequence). The CDR3 region has the DNA TGTGCCAGCAACCCTTCTACGGGAGGTTACAATGAGCAGTTCTTC. Encoded protein: CASNPSTGGYNEQFF.

The V and J genes are TRBV7-2 and TRBJ2-1; no definite D call. The V end was cut by 2 bases, the J end by 3 bases, with 11 bases between. The CDR3 sequence is 15 residues long. The germline V gene encodes CDR1 SGHTA and CDR2 FQGNSA. The DNA for the CDR3 is TGTGCCAGCAGCTTAAACTTAGAAATCTACAATGAGCAGTTCTTC. Translation gives CASSLNLEIYNEQFF.